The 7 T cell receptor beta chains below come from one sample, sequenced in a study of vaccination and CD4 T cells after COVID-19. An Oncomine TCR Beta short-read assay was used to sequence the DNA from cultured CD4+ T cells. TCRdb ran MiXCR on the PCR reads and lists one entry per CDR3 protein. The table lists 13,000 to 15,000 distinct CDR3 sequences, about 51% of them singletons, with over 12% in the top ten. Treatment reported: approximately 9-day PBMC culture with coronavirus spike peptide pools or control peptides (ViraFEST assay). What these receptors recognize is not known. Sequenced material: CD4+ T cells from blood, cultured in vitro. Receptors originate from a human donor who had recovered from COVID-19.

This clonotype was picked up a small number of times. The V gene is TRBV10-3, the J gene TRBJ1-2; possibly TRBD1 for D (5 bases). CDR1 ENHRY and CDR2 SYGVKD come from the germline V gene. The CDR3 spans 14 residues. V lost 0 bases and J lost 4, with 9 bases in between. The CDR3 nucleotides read TGTGCCATCAGTGAGTCACAGGCCAGCTATGGCTACACCTTC. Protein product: CAISESQASYGYTF.

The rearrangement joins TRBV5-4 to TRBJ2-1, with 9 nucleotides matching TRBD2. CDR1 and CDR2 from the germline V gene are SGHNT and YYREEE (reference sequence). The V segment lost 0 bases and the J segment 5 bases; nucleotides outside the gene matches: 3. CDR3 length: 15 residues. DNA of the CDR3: TGTGCCAGCAGCTTGGGTCTAGCGGGAAACAATGAGCAGTTCTTC. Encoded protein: CASSLGLAGNNEQFF.

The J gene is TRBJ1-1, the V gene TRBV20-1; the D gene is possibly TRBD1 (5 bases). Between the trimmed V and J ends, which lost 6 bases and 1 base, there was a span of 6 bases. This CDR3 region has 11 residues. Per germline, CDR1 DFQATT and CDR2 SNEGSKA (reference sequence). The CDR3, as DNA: TGCAGTGCGCAGGGGAACACTGAAGCTTTCTTT. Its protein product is CSAQGNTEAFF.

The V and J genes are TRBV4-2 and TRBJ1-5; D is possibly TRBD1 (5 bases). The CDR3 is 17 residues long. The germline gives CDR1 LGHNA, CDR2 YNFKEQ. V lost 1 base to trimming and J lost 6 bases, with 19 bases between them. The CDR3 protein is CASSQVVRGLRAQPQHF. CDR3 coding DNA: TGTGCCAGCAGCCAAGTTGTAAGGGGATTGCGCGCTCAGCCCCAGCATTTT.

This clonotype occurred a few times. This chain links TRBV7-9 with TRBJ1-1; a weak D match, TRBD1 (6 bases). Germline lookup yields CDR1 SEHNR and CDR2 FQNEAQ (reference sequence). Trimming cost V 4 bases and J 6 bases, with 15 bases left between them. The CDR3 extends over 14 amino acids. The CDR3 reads CASSYPLRGPEAFF. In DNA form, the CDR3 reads TGTGCCAGCAGCTACCCCCTCAGGGGCCCTGAAGCTTTCTTT.

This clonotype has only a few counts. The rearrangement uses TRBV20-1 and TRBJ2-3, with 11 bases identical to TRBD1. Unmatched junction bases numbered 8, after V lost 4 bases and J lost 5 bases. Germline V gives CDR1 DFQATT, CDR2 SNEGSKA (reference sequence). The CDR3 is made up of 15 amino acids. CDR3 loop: CSATSDRGLVDTQYF. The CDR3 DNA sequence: TGCAGTGCTACCTCGGACAGGGGGCTTGTAGATACGCAGTATTTT.

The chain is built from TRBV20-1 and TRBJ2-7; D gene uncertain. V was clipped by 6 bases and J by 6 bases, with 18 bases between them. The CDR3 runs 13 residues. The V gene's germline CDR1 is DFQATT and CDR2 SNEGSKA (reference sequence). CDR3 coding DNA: TGCAGTGCCAATACGGCCGAAATCCCCGAGCAGTACTTC. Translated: CSANTAEIPEQYF.